The clone carrying this T cell receptor (beta chain) was seen many times. Its antigen is currently unknown. The hyperthyroidism patients had all been newly diagnosed, and their disease duration was under 2 months. Their ages ranged from 18 to 65 years. Clinical symptoms, serum thyroxine, TRAb, thyroid ultrasound and orbital computed tomography established diagnosis. It was RNA transcripts that yielded the amplified TCR beta CDR3 regions. The HTBI primer set served for first-round RT-PCR of the TCR CDR3. MiXCR, applied by TCRdb to the multiplex PCR reads, yields one record per CDR3 protein. The profile shows about 720,000 distinct CDR3 sequences, roughly 20% of them singletons. These data come from a study of T cells in Graves' hyperthyroidism and ophthalmopathy. Across the whole study: Before treatment of any kind, peripheral blood was taken at initial diagnosis. Findings and caveats of the study: Stable hyperthyroidism and ophthalmopathy were separated using 13 V-J signatures.

Trimming left V 4 bases short and J 0 bases short, with 13 bases between. Germline V gives CDR1 SGHKS, CDR2 YYEKEE (reference sequence). The CDR3 length is 15 residues. The clonotype was recovered from a woman in her 50s with Graves' hyperthyroidism that later progressed to Graves' ophthalmopathy. The chain links TRBV5-5 to TRBJ1-1, with D hard to call. Sequencing used blood. The chain's CDR3 is CASSPLGQLNTEAFF. Here the CDR3 DNA reads TGTGCCAGCAGCCCGCTTGGGCAATTGAACACTGAAGCTTTCTTT. The variable domain in full, with the rest retrieved from reference TRBV5-5 and TRBJ1-1, is DAGVTQSPTHLIKTRGQQVTLRCSPISGHKSVSWYQQVLGQGPQFIFQYYEKEERGRGNFPDRFSARQFPNYSSELNVNALLLGDSALYLCASSPLGQLNTEAFFGQGTRLTVV.